Following are 30 T cell receptor beta chains from one sample sequenced in a study of regulatory T cells in long-lasting Graves disease. Noted time point: persistent/refractory GD, antithyroid drugs over 5 years with positive TRAb. Preparation of the TCR library used RNA extracted from PBMCs. Sequencing libraries for TCR beta were prepared with iRepertoire HTBI primers and Arm-PCR of CDR3 regions. TCRdb ran MiXCR on the multiplex PCR reads and lists one entry per CDR3 protein. The sample has about 470,000 distinct CDR3 sequences; under 25% are singletons. Sequenced material: peripheral blood mononuclear cells (PBMCs), taken when the disease was refractory, from a patient treated with antithyroid drugs. The receptor source for this set is a female donor with Graves disease.

The chain uses TRBV7-2 and TRBJ2-2, with TRBD1 as a possible D gene (6 bases). V was pared by 1 base and J by 6 bases, with 12 bases between. This CDR3 spans 15 amino acids. Germline V lookup: CDR1 SGHTA, CDR2 FQGNSA. In nucleotides, the CDR3 is TGTGCCAGCAGCTTAGAGGGGGAAAGGGCCGGGGAGCTGTTTTTT. This translates into CASSLEGERAGELFF.

The table lists this clonotype with many counts. This chain links TRBV20-1 with TRBJ2-5; D is perhaps TRBD2 (6 bases). With 2 bases removed from V and 0 bases from J, the gap between germline ends came to 7 bases. Germline CDR1 is DFQATT and CDR2 is SNEGSKA (reference sequence). This CDR3 has 13 amino acids. The CDR3 reads CSARLAYQETQYF. The CDR3 nucleotides read TGCAGTGCTAGACTAGCGTACCAAGAGACCCAGTACTTC.

This clonotype was seen ten or more times. CDR3 region: CSVGGTDIFYEQYF. CDR3 sequence (DNA): TGCAGCGTTGGGGGGACGGACATTTTCTACGAGCAGTACTTC. This rearrangement joins TRBV29-1 to TRBJ2-7; D tentatively fits TRBD1 or TRBD2 (5 bases each). Trimming removed 4 bases from V and 3 bases from J, with 16 bases in between. Germline V gene data show CDR1 as SQVTM and CDR2 as ANQGSEA. The CDR3 sequence is 14 residues long.

This clonotype has a count of ten or more. The V call is TRBV29-1, the J call TRBJ1-2; D is unclear. Germline V gene sequence: CDR1 SQVTM, CDR2 ANQGSEA. This CDR3 is built from 14 residues. The ends were cut back, 3 bases at V and 4 bases at J, with 15 bases in the middle. The CDR3 sequence: CSVDRPEALYGYTF. The CDR3 bases are TGCAGCGTTGACCGCCCTGAGGCCCTCTATGGCTACACCTTC. The full variable domain, with the rest looked up from reference TRBV29-1 and TRBJ1-2, is SAVISQKPSRDICQRGTSLTIQCQVDSQVTMMFWYRQQPGQSLTLIATANQGSEATYESGFVIDKFPISRPNLTFSTLTVSNMSPEDSSIYLCSVDRPEALYGYTFGSGTRLTVV.

This clonotype was seen at least ten times. This sequence joins TRBV28 and TRBJ1-5; TRBD1 matches 8 bases. The CDR3 spans 16 residues. CDR1 and CDR2 (germline): MDHEN, SYDVKM. Losses at the gene ends were 3 bases for V and 5 bases for J; bases not matched to a gene: 9. CDR3 loop: CASSFSGTGSYQPQHF. The CDR3 DNA is TGTGCCAGCAGTTTTTCAGGGACAGGATCTTATCAGCCCCAGCATTTT.

This clonotype has at least ten counts. The chain recombines TRBV19 with TRBJ2-7, with a weak D call TRBD2 (5 bases). The germline V gene encodes CDR1 LNHDA and CDR2 SQIVND (reference sequence). Trimming cost V 7 bases and J 1 base, with 11 bases left between them. The CDR3 extends over 13 amino acids. The chain's CDR3 is CASKAGESYEQYF. The CDR3 DNA sequence: TGTGCCAGTAAAGCCGGGGAATCCTACGAGCAGTACTTC.

This clonotype appeared a few times. This rearrangement joins TRBV6-2 or TRBV6-3 to TRBJ1-6; D remains unclear. The CDR3 has 17 residues. CDR1 MNHEY and CDR2 SVGEGT come from the germline V gene. The germline V and J ends were trimmed by 2 bases and 2 bases, with 13 bases remaining between them. CDR3: CASSYPTTGAYNSPLHF. CDR3 sequence (DNA): TGTGCCAGCAGTTACCCGACGACGGGTGCCTATAATTCACCCCTCCACTTT.

The V and J genes are TRBV3-1 and TRBJ2-5; 11 bases match TRBD1. The germline V gene has CDR1 LGHDT and CDR2 YNNKEL (reference sequence). The V gene end was trimmed by 1 base and the J gene end by 3 bases; junction bases not matched to a gene: 4. This CDR3 is 16 amino acids long. The CDR3 sequence is CASSQVKGQGEETQYF. For the CDR3, the DNA is TGTGCCAGCAGCCAAGTGAAGGGACAGGGGGAAGAGACCCAGTACTTC.

This clonotype was detected a few times. The chain carries TRBV27 and TRBJ2-5; D tentatively fits TRBD1 or TRBD2 (6 bases each). The CDR3 is 15 residues long. V lost 3 bases to trimming and J lost 3 bases, with 14 bases between them. Germline loops: CDR1 MNHEY, CDR2 SMNVEV (reference sequence). The CDR3 loop is CASSFGGPGEETQYF. Here the CDR3 DNA reads TGTGCCAGCAGTTTTGGGGGGCCCGGAGAAGAGACCCAGTACTTC.

This clonotype was observed at least ten times. This chain connects TRBV29-1 to TRBJ1-2, with D tentatively TRBD1 (5 bases). The CDR3 consists of 13 residues. The V gene lost 0 bases and the J gene lost 8 bases, with 13 bases spanning the gap. Per the germline V gene, CDR1 is SQVTM and CDR2 is ANQGSEA. The CDR3 DNA sequence: TGCAGCGTTGAAGATAGAGGGGTGAAGGGCTACACCTTC. This codes for CSVEDRGVKGYTF.

This clonotype appeared many times. This chain links TRBV28 with TRBJ2-4; 9 nucleotides line up with TRBD1. From germline, CDR1 is MDHEN and CDR2 SYDVKM. The CDR3 totals 16 residues. V was pared by 7 bases and J by 8 bases, with 15 bases of the junction left unmatched. The CDR3 sequence is CASTLGGWGQGDIQYF. CDR3 nucleotide sequence: TGTGCCAGCACCCTGGGTGGGTGGGGACAGGGAGACATTCAGTACTTC.

This clonotype has at least ten counts. The chain links TRBV7-8 to TRBJ1-1; 8 bases map to TRBD1. Germline V gene lookup returns CDR1 SGHVS and CDR2 FQNEAQ. V gave up 5 bases and J gave up 2 bases; unmatched junction bases: 7. This CDR3 is built from 15 residues. The CDR3 is CASSPTGGINTEAFF. As DNA, the CDR3 is TGTGCCAGCAGCCCTACAGGGGGTATAAACACTGAAGCTTTCTTT.

This clonotype was found a few times. The chain recombines TRBV30 with TRBJ1-6; maybe TRBD1 (5 bases). V shed 1 base and J shed 8 bases, with 9 bases lying between them. CDR3 length: 13 amino acids. Germline V gives CDR1 GTSNPN, CDR2 SVGIG (reference sequence). The CDR3 nucleotides are TGTGCCTGGAGTGGAATGGGGGATTCACCCCTCCACTTT. The encoded protein is CAWSGMGDSPLHF.

Regarding this clonotype: A much larger clone differs by one base, so this may be a read error. The V call is TRBV11-2, the J call TRBJ1-1; 8 bases are a match to TRBD1. This CDR3 has 16 residues. Germline CDR1 is SGHAT and CDR2 is FQNNGV. The junction had 12 bases not matched to a gene; V was cut back by 3 bases and J by 6 bases. In DNA, the CDR3 is TGTGCCAGCAGCTTCTCTCCGGGACAGGAAAGCCCTGAAGCTTTCTTT. This encodes CASSFSPGQESPEAFF.

This clonotype came up a few times. A junction boundary mismatches the germline segment, possibly from a read error. The chain couples TRBV6-5 to TRBJ2-2, with 9 positions matching TRBD2. In germline, CDR1 is MNHEY, CDR2 SVGAGI. The CDR3 runs to 17 residues. The CDR3 loop is CASIYVAGVGITGELFF. In DNA form, the CDR3 reads TGTGCCAGCATTTACGTAGCGGGAGTGGGTATCACCGGGGAGCTGTTTTTT.

This clonotype occurred many times. The V and J genes are TRBV20-1 and TRBJ1-1, with D hard to call. Germline-derived CDR1 and CDR2 are DFQATT and SNEGSKA (reference sequence). This CDR3 is 13 amino acids long. V gave up 3 bases and J gave up 0 bases, with 8 bases separating them. DNA of the CDR3: TGCAGTGCTAGTCCACAGATGAACACTGAAGCTTTCTTT. Amino acid sequence: CSASPQMNTEAFF.

At least ten counts were recorded for this clonotype. The gene calls are TRBV20-1 and TRBJ2-5; unclear D gene. Germline V gene data show CDR1 as DFQATT and CDR2 as SNEGSKA (reference sequence). V gave up 0 bases and J gave up 2 bases, with 7 bases separating them. The CDR3 is 13 amino acids. The CDR3, as DNA: TGCAGTGCTAGAGATTGGATTCAAGAGACCCAGTACTTC. Translating gives CSARDWIQETQYF.

This clonotype was seen at least ten times. The V call is TRBV28, the J call TRBJ2-7; D uncertain. This CDR3 spans 14 amino acids. Germline V gene lookup returns CDR1 MDHEN and CDR2 SYDVKM. Trimming took 2 bases from V and 3 from J, leaving 11 bases between them. This CDR3 reads CASSLGQVDYEQYF. CDR3 in DNA: TGTGCCAGCAGTTTAGGCCAGGTGGACTACGAGCAGTACTTC.

This clonotype was detected a few times. The chain couples TRBV12-3 or TRBV12-4 to TRBJ1-1; no firm D call. This CDR3 comprises 12 residues. Trimming pared 1 base from V and 10 bases from J, leaving 10 bases between. CDR3 region: CASSLDLPGAFF. The CDR3 nucleotides read TGTGCCAGCAGTTTAGATCTACCAGGAGCTTTCTTT.

This clonotype was counted between two and nine times. A much larger clone is a single base away; this may be a read error. The chain couples TRBV5-6 to TRBJ2-7, with 8 nucleotides matching TRBD1. Germline CDR1 and CDR2: SGHDT and YYEEEE. V shed 4 bases, J shed 1 base, and the junction held 4 bases outside the gene matches. The CDR3 is 14 amino acids. The CDR3 loop reads CASSLRDRSYEQYF. The CDR3 DNA is TGTGCCAGCAGCCTCCGGGACAGGTCCTACGAGCAGTACTTC.

This sequence joins TRBV7-2 and TRBJ2-3; weak D call: TRBD2 (5 bases). The germline V and J ends were trimmed by 5 bases and 7 bases, with 13 bases remaining between them. The CDR3 extends over 13 amino acids. Germline V gene lookup returns CDR1 SGHTA and CDR2 FQGNSA. The CDR3 DNA sequence: TGTGCCAGCAGCGCAAGGGAGCTATATACGCAGTATTTT. This codes for CASSARELYTQYF.

This clonotype was recorded at least ten times. The CDR3 DNA reads TGTGCCAGCAGCAGCCGGGACCGAACCCAAGAGACCCAGTACTTC. This codes for CASSSRDRTQETQYF. J is TRBJ2-5 and V is TRBV28; D might be TRBD1 or TRBD2, each matching 5 bases. Trimming took 6 bases from V and 1 from J, leaving 15 bases between them. The CDR3 loop spans 15 amino acids. CDR1 MDHEN and CDR2 SYDVKM come from the germline V gene.

This clonotype has just a few counts. CDR3 DNA: TGTGCCAGCAGCTTAGACTGGGGACGGGGCTACGAGCAGTACTTC. Translation gives CASSLDWGRGYEQYF. The chain couples TRBV11-2 to TRBJ2-7; D may match TRBD1 or TRBD2 (5 bases each). The germline V gene encodes CDR1 SGHAT and CDR2 FQNNGV. The ends were cut back, 0 bases at V and 3 bases at J, with 12 bases in the middle. The CDR3 loop spans 15 amino acids.

This clonotype has a count of ten or more. The V gene is TRBV12-3 or TRBV12-4, the J gene TRBJ1-6; 7 bases are a match to TRBD1. J gave up 7 bases and V 4 bases, and 7 bases lay outside the gene matches. The CDR3 length is 15 residues. CDR3 region: CASSSRQGENSPLHF. In DNA, the CDR3 is TGTGCCAGCAGTTCGAGACAGGGAGAGAATTCACCCCTCCACTTT.

The chain uses TRBV4-3 and TRBJ2-4; D uncertain. The CDR3 loop spans 15 amino acids. Trimming left V 0 bases short and J 2 bases short, with 8 bases between. Germline assignment: CDR1 LGHNA and CDR2 YSLEER. Written as DNA, the CDR3 is TGCGCCAGCAGCCAAGAAACGGCTACCAAAAACATTCAGTACTTC. This translates into CASSQETATKNIQYF.

In its sample, this clonotype was seen many times. The chain employs TRBV28 and TRBJ2-7; 10 positions match TRBD2. This CDR3 is 18 amino acids long. Germline V gene sequence: CDR1 MDHEN, CDR2 SYDVKM. V trimming: 1 base; J trimming: 1 base; junction bases outside the gene matches: 10. The CDR3 spells CASSLFHIAGGRSYEQYF. In DNA form, the CDR3 reads TGTGCCAGCAGTTTATTCCATATAGCGGGAGGTAGGTCCTACGAGCAGTACTTC.

Written as DNA, the CDR3 is TGCAGTGCTAGACCACTCCGGGGAGGGGGAACAGATACGCAGTATTTT. Translation gives CSARPLRGGGTDTQYF. The chain has TRBV20-1 and TRBJ2-3; D is perhaps TRBD2 (7 bases). Germline loops: CDR1 DFQATT, CDR2 SNEGSKA (reference sequence). The CDR3 contains 16 residues. Trimming removed 2 bases at V and 3 bases at J, with 18 bases between.

This clonotype turned up a few times. The gene calls are TRBV4-2 and TRBJ2-7; D is unresolved. The V end lost 0 bases, the J end lost 3 bases, and 9 bases lay between the germline ends. The CDR3 extends over 14 amino acids. The V gene's germline CDR1 is LGHNA and CDR2 YNFKEQ. The CDR3 coding sequence is TGTGCCAGCAGCCAAGATTATGGGGTCTACGAGCAGTACTTC. Its translation: CASSQDYGVYEQYF.

The chain carries TRBV5-1 and TRBJ1-2; the D is unclear. The ends were cut back, 2 bases at V and 5 bases at J, with 13 bases in the middle. The germline V gene has CDR1 SGHRS and CDR2 YFSETQ. The CDR3 consists of 14 residues. The CDR3 sequence: CASSLPSREYGYTF. The CDR3 coding sequence is TGCGCCAGCAGCTTACCTAGCCGGGAGTATGGCTACACCTTC.

Many counts were recorded for this clonotype. The chain combines TRBV28 with TRBJ2-7; TRBD2 matches at 9 bases. The V segment lost 2 bases and the J segment 1 base; nucleotides outside the gene matches: 3. The CDR3 is 15 amino acids. Per the germline V gene, CDR1 is MDHEN and CDR2 is SYDVKM. The CDR3 is CASSLTTSGSYEQYF. CDR3 DNA: TGTGCCAGCAGTTTAACAACTAGCGGGTCCTACGAGCAGTACTTC.